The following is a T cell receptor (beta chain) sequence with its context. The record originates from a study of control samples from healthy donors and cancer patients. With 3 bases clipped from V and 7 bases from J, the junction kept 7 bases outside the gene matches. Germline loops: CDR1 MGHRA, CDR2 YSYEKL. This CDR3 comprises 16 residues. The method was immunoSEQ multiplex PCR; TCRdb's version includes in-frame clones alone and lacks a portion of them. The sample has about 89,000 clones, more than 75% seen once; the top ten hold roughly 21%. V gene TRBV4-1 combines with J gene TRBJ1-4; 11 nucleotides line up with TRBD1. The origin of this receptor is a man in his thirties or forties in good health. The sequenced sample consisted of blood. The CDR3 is CASSQLLGTGGEKLFF. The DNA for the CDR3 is TGCGCCAGCAGCCAGCTACTCGGGACAGGGGGTGAAAAACTGTTTTTT.